This is a list of T cell receptor beta chains from one sample in a study of T cell responses to AZD1222 COVID-19 vaccine. Data came from immunoSEQ multiplex PCR; TCRdb stores just in-frame clones and leaves some out. The sample includes 90,000 to 110,000 clones, about 85% of them seen just once. This specimen was peripheral blood, taken on day 0 of AZD1222 vaccination. These receptors all come from an adult in good health. Both conserved end residues are part of each CDR3. The order of the fields is V gene, clone size, CDR3 length, J gene, D gene, CDR3 DNA, CDR3 protein. The D gene is left open where the match is weak. Clone size is given for some rows only: seen once, a few or many times, or a class if the clone is expanded.

v_gene: TRBV11-2
abundance: NA
len: 12
j_gene: TRBJ2-3
d_gene: TRBD2
CDR3nt: TGTGCCAGCAGCTCTAGCGGAGATACGCAGTATTTT
CDR3aa: CASSSSGDTQYF

v_gene: TRBV6-1
abundance: NA
len: 15
j_gene: TRBJ1-2
d_gene: NA
CDR3nt: TGTGCCAGCAGTGAAGACAGGCGGGCGGTCTATGGCTACACCTTC
CDR3aa: CASSEDRRAVYGYTF

v_gene: TRBV28
abundance: NA
len: 14
j_gene: TRBJ1-1
d_gene: NA
CDR3nt: TGTGCCAGCAGCCCCCTCCGAGGGGATACTGAAGCTTTCTTT
CDR3aa: CASSPLRGDTEAFF

v_gene: TRBV6-5
abundance: NA
len: 13
j_gene: TRBJ2-7
d_gene: TRBD2
CDR3nt: TGTGCCAGCAGGAAGCGGGGATCCTACGAGCAGTACTTC
CDR3aa: CASRKRGSYEQYF

v_gene: TRBV29-1
abundance: NA
len: 11
j_gene: TRBJ2-3
d_gene: NA
CDR3nt: TGCAGCGGGGGATTCACAGATACGCAGTATTTT
CDR3aa: CSGGFTDTQYF

v_gene: TRBV4-1
abundance: NA
len: 15
j_gene: TRBJ2-7
d_gene: TRBD2
CDR3nt: TGCGCCAGCAGCCTCGAGGGTAGCGGGAGTTACGAGCAGTACTTC
CDR3aa: CASSLEGSGSYEQYF

v_gene: TRBV19
abundance: NA
len: 14
j_gene: TRBJ1-5
d_gene: TRBD1
CDR3nt: TGTGCCAGTAGCAGACAGGGAGGCGGTCAGCCCCAGCATTTT
CDR3aa: CASSRQGGGQPQHF

v_gene: TRBV6-1
abundance: NA
len: 20
j_gene: TRBJ2-7
d_gene: TRBD1
CDR3nt: TGTGCCAGCAGTGAAACTACCGGGACAGGGCCTTTAACCAGCTCCTACGAGCAGTACTTC
CDR3aa: CASSETTGTGPLTSSYEQYF

v_gene: TRBV28
abundance: NA
len: 12
j_gene: TRBJ1-2
d_gene: NA
CDR3nt: TGTGCCAGCCTCGACCGGGCGGATGGCTACACCTTC
CDR3aa: CASLDRADGYTF

v_gene: TRBV7-9
abundance: once
len: 16
j_gene: TRBJ1-3
d_gene: TRBD1
CDR3nt: TGTGCCAGCAGCCAACGGGGACAGGCAGCCGGAAACACCATATATTTT
CDR3aa: CASSQRGQAAGNTIYF

v_gene: TRBV5-4
abundance: NA
len: 12
j_gene: TRBJ1-2
d_gene: NA
CDR3nt: TGTGCCAGCAGCTTGGATGCGGTTGGCTACACCTTC
CDR3aa: CASSLDAVGYTF

v_gene: TRBV9
abundance: NA
len: 15
j_gene: TRBJ1-2
d_gene: NA
CDR3nt: TGTGCCAGCAGCGTAGTGGGGGTTGGGGAGTATGGCTACACCTTC
CDR3aa: CASSVVGVGEYGYTF

v_gene: TRBV5-4
abundance: NA
len: 15
j_gene: TRBJ1-1
d_gene: NA
CDR3nt: TGTGCCAGCACCGCGTTTGTGGACCGATACACTGAAGCTTTCTTT
CDR3aa: CASTAFVDRYTEAFF

v_gene: TRBV7-2
abundance: NA
len: 15
j_gene: TRBJ2-3
d_gene: NA
CDR3nt: TGTGCCAGCAGCTTATTACTGGCCAAGGGAGATACGCAGTATTTT
CDR3aa: CASSLLLAKGDTQYF

v_gene: TRBV19
abundance: once
len: 16
j_gene: TRBJ2-1
d_gene: TRBD1
CDR3nt: TGTGCCAGTAGTATCCCCGGGACCGACAGGGTCGATGAGCAGTTCTTC
CDR3aa: CASSIPGTDRVDEQFF

v_gene: TRBV9
abundance: once
len: 14
j_gene: TRBJ2-2
d_gene: NA
CDR3nt: TGTGCCAGCAGCCCCAATCAAGTCACCGGGGAGCTGTTTTTT
CDR3aa: CASSPNQVTGELFF

v_gene: TRBV7-8
abundance: NA
len: 12
j_gene: TRBJ2-3
d_gene: TRBD2
CDR3nt: TGTGCCAGCAGCCCCTGGGGGGGTACGCAGTATTTT
CDR3aa: CASSPWGGTQYF

v_gene: TRBV29-1
abundance: NA
len: 14
j_gene: TRBJ2-5
d_gene: TRBD2
CDR3nt: TGCAGCGTTCATCTAGCGGGAGTCACAGAGACCCAGTACTTC
CDR3aa: CSVHLAGVTETQYF

v_gene: TRBV5-1
abundance: NA
len: 16
j_gene: TRBJ1-6
d_gene: TRBD1
CDR3nt: TGCGCCAGCAGCCATTCCGCGGGGACAGGTAATTCACCCCTCCACTTT
CDR3aa: CASSHSAGTGNSPLHF

v_gene: TRBV19
abundance: NA
len: 14
j_gene: TRBJ1-2
d_gene: NA
CDR3nt: TGTGCCAGTAGTATAAGGCAGGGCGTCTATGGCTACACCTTC
CDR3aa: CASSIRQGVYGYTF

v_gene: TRBV13
abundance: NA
len: 13
j_gene: TRBJ1-1
d_gene: TRBD1
CDR3nt: TGTGCCAGCAGGGGACAGGGAGGACCTGAAGCTTTCTTT
CDR3aa: CASRGQGGPEAFF

v_gene: TRBV29-1
abundance: NA
len: 15
j_gene: TRBJ2-2
d_gene: NA
CDR3nt: TGCAGCGCTCCTCCGCGGGGAGAGAGCACCGGGGAGCTGTTTTTT
CDR3aa: CSAPPRGESTGELFF

v_gene: TRBV15
abundance: NA
len: 20
j_gene: TRBJ1-2
d_gene: TRBD1
CDR3nt: TGTGCCACCAGCAGAGACGGCCCCGGGACAGGGGGAAACGCATTCTATGGCTACACCTTC
CDR3aa: CATSRDGPGTGGNAFYGYTF

v_gene: TRBV5-1
abundance: NA
len: 16
j_gene: TRBJ2-1
d_gene: TRBD1
CDR3nt: TGCGCCAGCAGCCGCTGGGACAGGGTTATGGGAAATGAGCAGTTCTTC
CDR3aa: CASSRWDRVMGNEQFF

v_gene: TRBV5-1
abundance: NA
len: 14
j_gene: TRBJ2-3
d_gene: TRBD2
CDR3nt: TGCGCCAGCAGCTGGACTAGCGGAACAGATACGCAGTATTTT
CDR3aa: CASSWTSGTDTQYF

v_gene: TRBV10-3
abundance: few
len: 15
j_gene: TRBJ2-5
d_gene: TRBD1
CDR3nt: TGTGCCATCAGTGAACAGGGAGGACAGGGGGGGACCCAGTACTTC
CDR3aa: CAISEQGGQGGTQYF

v_gene: TRBV12-3/TRBV12-4
abundance: NA
len: 13
j_gene: TRBJ2-5
d_gene: TRBD1
CDR3nt: TGTGCCAGCAGGGGGACAGGGTCGCAGACCCAGTACTTC
CDR3aa: CASRGTGSQTQYF

v_gene: TRBV28
abundance: NA
len: 17
j_gene: TRBJ2-1
d_gene: TRBD1
CDR3nt: TGTGCCAGCAGTTTACCTTTCCGACAGGGGGCGGTCAATGAGCAGTTCTTC
CDR3aa: CASSLPFRQGAVNEQFF

v_gene: TRBV27
abundance: NA
len: 16
j_gene: TRBJ2-1
d_gene: TRBD2
CDR3nt: TGTGCCAGCAGTCCCCTCAGCGGGGGGGCCAAGAATGAGCAGTTCTTC
CDR3aa: CASSPLSGGAKNEQFF

v_gene: TRBV19
abundance: NA
len: 12
j_gene: TRBJ1-4
d_gene: NA
CDR3nt: TGTGCCACGGCAGGGAAAGATGAAAAACTGTTTTTT
CDR3aa: CATAGKDEKLFF

v_gene: TRBV4-1
abundance: NA
len: 17
j_gene: TRBJ2-1
d_gene: NA
CDR3nt: TGCGCCAGCAGCCGGTCTGAGGGGGGCCAAACCTACAATGAGCAGTTCTTC
CDR3aa: CASSRSEGGQTYNEQFF

v_gene: TRBV30
abundance: NA
len: 14
j_gene: TRBJ2-7
d_gene: TRBD2
CDR3nt: TGTGCCTGGAGTCGAGCGGGAGGCACCTACGAGCAGTACTTC
CDR3aa: CAWSRAGGTYEQYF

v_gene: TRBV28
abundance: once
len: 12
j_gene: TRBJ2-7
d_gene: NA
CDR3nt: TGTGCCAGCAGTTTATTGAGGTACGAGCAGTACTTC
CDR3aa: CASSLLRYEQYF

v_gene: TRBV19
abundance: NA
len: 15
j_gene: TRBJ1-2
d_gene: TRBD1
CDR3nt: TGTGCCAGTAGTATCCGCCGACAGGGAATCTATGGCTACACCTTC
CDR3aa: CASSIRRQGIYGYTF

v_gene: TRBV30
abundance: NA
len: 12
j_gene: TRBJ1-2
d_gene: TRBD1
CDR3nt: TGTGCCTCGACAGGGGATAATCATGGCTACACCTTC
CDR3aa: CASTGDNHGYTF

v_gene: TRBV5-1
abundance: NA
len: 14
j_gene: TRBJ1-3
d_gene: TRBD1
CDR3nt: TGCGCCAGCAGCTTGGGACAGGGGGCGGACACCATATATTTT
CDR3aa: CASSLGQGADTIYF

v_gene: TRBV28
abundance: NA
len: 18
j_gene: TRBJ2-7
d_gene: TRBD1
CDR3nt: TGTGCCAGCAGTTTAGACCAATATGGACAGGCGAAGACCTACGAGCAGTACTTC
CDR3aa: CASSLDQYGQAKTYEQYF

v_gene: TRBV6-1
abundance: NA
len: 14
j_gene: TRBJ1-2
d_gene: NA
CDR3nt: TGTGCCAGCAGTGAAGCTGGCAGGGTCTATGGCTACACCTTC
CDR3aa: CASSEAGRVYGYTF

v_gene: TRBV7-6
abundance: NA
len: 14
j_gene: TRBJ1-1
d_gene: TRBD1
CDR3nt: TGTGCCAGCAGCCTCTACAGGGGGAACACTGAAGCTTTCTTT
CDR3aa: CASSLYRGNTEAFF

v_gene: TRBV5-5
abundance: once
len: 13
j_gene: TRBJ2-7
d_gene: NA
CDR3nt: TGTGCCAGCAGCTTGGGACGCGCGTACGAGCAGTACTTC
CDR3aa: CASSLGRAYEQYF

v_gene: TRBV5-6
abundance: few
len: 14
j_gene: TRBJ2-7
d_gene: NA
CDR3nt: TGTGCCAGCAGCTTGCCCGGGGCATACTACGAGCAGTACTTC
CDR3aa: CASSLPGAYYEQYF

v_gene: TRBV5-5
abundance: NA
len: 16
j_gene: TRBJ1-4
d_gene: NA
CDR3nt: TGTGCCAGCAGCTTGGGGTGGGGGAGAACTAATGAAAAACTGTTTTTT
CDR3aa: CASSLGWGRTNEKLFF